The clone carrying this TCR beta chain was counted a few times. Its matching antigen is unknown. This specimen belongs to a study of coeliac disease. Overall study context: Coeliac patients had active, refractory type I, or gluten-free-diet-controlled disease.

Sequencing was performed with immunoSEQ multiplex PCR; in TCRdb, only in-frame clones are kept and a portion is missing. The sample shows 6,000 or so clones, less than 75% of them seen only once. General study points: Published gliadin-specific TRB sequences appeared in about 55% of the 18 coeliac samples, 1 of 6 controls. Active celiac intraepithelial and lamina propria samples had lower TRB and TRG clonality than control samples.

Sequencing used lymphocytes from the gut lamina propria. This TCR was recovered from a man aged 65-85 years with active celiac disease.

CDR3 sequence: CASSQYQDRARPLHF. The CDR3 nucleotides read TGCGCCAGCAGCCAATACCAGGACAGAGCCCGTCCCCTCCACTTT. This sequence joins TRBV4-1 and TRBJ1-6; TRBD1 might be the D (6 bases). The CDR3 has 15 amino acids. Germline V gives CDR1 MGHRA, CDR2 YSYEKL. Trimming took off 2 bases at V and 13 bases at J, with 18 bases between the two ends.